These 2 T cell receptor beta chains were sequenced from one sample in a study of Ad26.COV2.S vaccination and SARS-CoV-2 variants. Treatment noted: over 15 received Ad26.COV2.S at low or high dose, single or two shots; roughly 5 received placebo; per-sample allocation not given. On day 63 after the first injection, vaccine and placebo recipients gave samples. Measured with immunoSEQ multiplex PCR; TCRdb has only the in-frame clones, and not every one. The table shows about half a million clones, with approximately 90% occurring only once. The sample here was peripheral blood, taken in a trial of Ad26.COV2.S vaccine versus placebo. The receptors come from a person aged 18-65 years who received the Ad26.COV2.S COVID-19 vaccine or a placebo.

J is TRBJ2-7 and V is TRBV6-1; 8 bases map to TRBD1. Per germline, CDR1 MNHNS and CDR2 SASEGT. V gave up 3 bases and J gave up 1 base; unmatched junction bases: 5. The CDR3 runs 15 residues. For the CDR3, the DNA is TGTGCCAGCAGTGAGGGGACAGGCCTGTCCTACGAGCAGTACTTC. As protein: CASSEGTGLSYEQYF.

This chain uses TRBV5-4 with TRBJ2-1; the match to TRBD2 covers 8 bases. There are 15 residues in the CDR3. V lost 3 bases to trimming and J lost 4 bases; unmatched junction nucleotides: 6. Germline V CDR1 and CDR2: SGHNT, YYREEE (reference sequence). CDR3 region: CASSSSSGRYNEQFF. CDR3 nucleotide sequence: TGTGCCAGCAGCTCCTCTAGCGGGCGGTACAATGAGCAGTTCTTC.